The 18 T cell receptor beta chains listed next were all sequenced from one sample in a study of cytomegalovirus exposure and HLA in healthy donors. A multiplex PCR was run with 60 Vbeta primers and 13 Jbeta primers. This table comes from immunoSEQ multiplex PCR, and its TCRdb copy is limited to in-frame clones, with some not included. In the table there are 150,000 or so clones, roughly 66% of which are singletons. The sample consisted of PBMCs. The origin of the receptors is a woman aged 18 to 35 in good health and CMV-seronegative.

This chain uses TRBV7-7 with TRBJ2-1, with D maybe TRBD2 (6 bases). Germline loops: CDR1 SSHAT, CDR2 FNYEAQ (reference sequence). The CDR3 is 14 residues long. V lost 1 base and J lost 6, with 10 bases in between. As DNA, the CDR3 is TGTGCCAGCAGCTTAGTGGGGGGAGTCAATGAGCAGTTCTTC. It specifies CASSLVGGVNEQFF.

A few counts support this clone. This chain connects TRBV29-1 to TRBJ2-2, with 10 bases identical to TRBD2. CDR1 and CDR2 from the germline V gene are SQVTM and ANQGSEA. V shed 4 bases, J shed 9 bases, and the junction held 14 bases outside the gene matches. CDR3 size: 16 residues. CDR3 in amino acids: CSVGNYLAGDVWELFF. For the CDR3, the DNA is TGCAGCGTTGGAAATTATCTAGCGGGAGATGTTTGGGAGCTGTTTTTT.

A few counts support this clone. In DNA form, the CDR3 reads TGTGCCAGCAGCCCAGGGATGGGGACAGGGTTTACCGGGGAGCTGTTTTTT. Protein: CASSPGMGTGFTGELFF. V gene TRBV7-8 combines with J gene TRBJ2-2; 9 bases map to TRBD1. CDR1 and CDR2 from the germline V gene are SGHVS and FQNEAQ. J was trimmed by 5 bases and V by 5 bases; bases with no gene match: 12. CDR3 length: 17 residues.

This chain connects TRBV15 to TRBJ1-5; possible D gene TRBD1, 5 bases. This CDR3 has 15 residues. The germline V and J ends were trimmed by 0 bases and 3 bases, with 9 bases remaining between them. Germline CDR1 reads LNHNV; CDR2 reads YYDKDF (reference sequence). CDR3 loop: CATSRDKGNNQPQHF. The DNA of the CDR3 is TGTGCCACCAGCAGAGATAAGGGGAACAATCAGCCCCAGCATTTT.

In its sample, this clone was seen a few times. V is TRBV4-1 and J is TRBJ1-1; 7 nucleotides align to TRBD1. Germline CDR1 reads MGHRA; CDR2 reads YSYEKL. The CDR3 has 16 amino acids. V gave up 1 base and J gave up 1 base; unmatched junction bases: 6. The CDR3 bases are TGCGCCAGCAGCCAAGTCGCAGGGGGGACGAACACTGAAGCTTTCTTT. Protein: CASSQVAGGTNTEAFF.

This rearrangement joins TRBV6-1 to TRBJ2-3, with 7 positions matching TRBD2. Trimming cost V 7 bases and J 2 bases; bases outside gene matches: 9. Germline V CDR1 and CDR2: MNHNS, SASEGT. The CDR3 is made up of 15 amino acids. The DNA of the CDR3 is TGTGCCAGCATAGCAGGGAGGGAAGTCACAGATACGCAGTATTTT. Translation: CASIAGREVTDTQYF.

For this clone: A junction boundary mismatches the germline segment, possibly from a read error. The chain carries TRBV7-7 and TRBJ2-3; D is ambiguous. This CDR3 is built from 13 residues. Germline V lookup: CDR1 SSHAT, CDR2 FNYEAQ (reference sequence). CDR3 region: CASSLGVTDTQYF. CDR3 in DNA: TGTGCTAGCAGCTTAGGAGTGACAGATACGCAGTATTTT.

The rearrangement links TRBV5-1 to TRBJ2-5; D is possibly TRBD1 (7 bases). Trimming cost V 4 bases and J 1 base, with 17 bases left between them. The CDR3 length is 16 residues. Germline V gene lookup returns CDR1 SGHRS and CDR2 YFSETQ. CDR3 sequence: CASSRRQGEVQETQYF. CDR3 DNA sequence: TGCGCCAGCAGCCGCAGGCAGGGGGAGGTCCAAGAGACCCAGTACTTC.

This rearrangement joins TRBV9 to TRBJ1-1; TRBD1 agrees at 9 bases. V dropped 2 bases and J dropped 4; count of bases not matched to a gene: 3. CDR1 is SGDLS and CDR2 is YYNGEE in the germline V gene. CDR3 length: 14 amino acids. The CDR3 here is CASSVGQGITEAFF. The CDR3 bases are TGTGCCAGCAGCGTGGGACAGGGAATCACTGAAGCTTTCTTT.

The rearrangement uses TRBV9 and TRBJ2-1; D possibly corresponds to TRBD1 (5 bases). V dropped 3 bases and J dropped 2 bases, with 12 bases sitting between them. The CDR3 has 15 residues. CDR1 is SGDLS, CDR2 YYNGEE, per germline. CDR3 protein: CASSEDMSTYNEQFF. CDR3 bases: TGTGCCAGCAGCGAGGACATGAGCACCTACAATGAGCAGTTCTTC.

The chain carries TRBV5-1 and TRBJ2-2, with 7 bases matching TRBD1. CDR1 and CDR2 from the germline V gene are SGHRS and YFSETQ. The junction had 12 bases not matched to a gene; V was cut back by 3 bases and J by 4 bases. The CDR3 is 17 residues long. DNA of the CDR3: TGCGCCAGCAGCTCCTCTCCTGACAGGGCGGTCACCGGGGAGCTGTTTTTT. Translation gives CASSSSPDRAVTGELFF.

The chain joins TRBV4-3 to TRBJ2-3; a possible D gene is TRBD2 (6 bases). Trimming left V 0 bases short and J 0 bases short, with 13 bases between. This CDR3 has 17 residues. From germline, CDR1 is LGHNA and CDR2 YSLEER. CDR3 region: CASSQEGLSGSTDTQYF. The CDR3, as DNA: TGCGCCAGCAGCCAAGAAGGATTAAGCGGGAGCACAGATACGCAGTATTTT.

The chain uses TRBV15 and TRBJ1-2; perhaps TRBD1 as D (5 bases). Trimming removed 0 bases from V and 5 bases from J, with 28 bases in between. This CDR3 spans 20 amino acids. CDR1 and CDR2 from the germline V gene are LNHNV and YYDKDF (reference sequence). CDR3 sequence: CATSRDLLMSGRVEGYGYTF. The CDR3 DNA reads as TGTGCCACCAGCAGAGATCTACTGATGTCGGGTAGGGTGGAGGGGTATGGCTACACCTTC.

The chain employs TRBV4-3 and TRBJ1-4; D not certain. The germline CDR1 and CDR2 sequences are LGHNA and YSLEER. The CDR3 sequence is 16 residues long. The V and J ends lost 0 bases and 4 bases respectively, with 12 bases between them. CDR3 region: CASSQELRGFNEKLFF. In DNA form, the CDR3 reads TGCGCCAGCAGCCAAGAACTACGCGGGTTTAATGAAAAACTGTTTTTT.

This chain connects TRBV5-1 to TRBJ2-5; no clear D. Germline V gene data show CDR1 as SGHRS and CDR2 as YFSETQ. Trimming removed 3 bases from V and 0 bases from J, with 3 bases in between. This CDR3 has 12 amino acids. The CDR3: CASSSYQETQYF. For the CDR3, the DNA is TGCGCCAGCAGCTCCTACCAAGAGACCCAGTACTTC.

This chain links TRBV29-1 with TRBJ1-3; D possibly corresponds to TRBD1 (6 bases). This CDR3 has 14 residues. Germline lookup yields CDR1 SQVTM and CDR2 ANQGSEA. Trimming took 5 bases from V and 4 from J, leaving 15 bases between them. The CDR3: CSVLAGAAGNTIYF. DNA for the CDR3: TGCAGCGTTTTGGCAGGGGCGGCCGGAAACACCATATATTTT. Full variable domain (rest looked up from reference TRBV29-1 and TRBJ1-3): SAVISQKPSRDICQRGTSLTIQCQVDSQVTMMFWYRQQPGQSLTLIATANQGSEATYESGFVIDKFPISRPNLTFSTLTVSNMSPEDSSIYLCSVLAGAAGNTIYFGEGSWLTVV.

The rearrangement links TRBV11-2 to TRBJ2-2, with 9 positions matching TRBD2. The germline V gene has CDR1 SGHAT and CDR2 FQNNGV. Trimming cost V 1 base and J 7 bases; bases outside gene matches: 7. The CDR3 runs 16 residues. The CDR3: CASSLGGRALVGELFF. CDR3 DNA sequence: TGTGCCAGCAGCTTAGGCGGGAGGGCCCTCGTCGGGGAGCTGTTTTTT.

The rearrangement joins TRBV10-2 to TRBJ2-1, with 11 bases identical to TRBD2. Germline CDR1 is WSHSY and CDR2 is SAAADI. V lost 7 bases, J lost 8 bases, and 7 bases stayed unmatched. This CDR3 comprises 14 residues. The CDR3 bases are TGCGCCAGCACCAAGACTAGCGGGACTCATGAGCAGTTCTTC. This translates into CASTKTSGTHEQFF.